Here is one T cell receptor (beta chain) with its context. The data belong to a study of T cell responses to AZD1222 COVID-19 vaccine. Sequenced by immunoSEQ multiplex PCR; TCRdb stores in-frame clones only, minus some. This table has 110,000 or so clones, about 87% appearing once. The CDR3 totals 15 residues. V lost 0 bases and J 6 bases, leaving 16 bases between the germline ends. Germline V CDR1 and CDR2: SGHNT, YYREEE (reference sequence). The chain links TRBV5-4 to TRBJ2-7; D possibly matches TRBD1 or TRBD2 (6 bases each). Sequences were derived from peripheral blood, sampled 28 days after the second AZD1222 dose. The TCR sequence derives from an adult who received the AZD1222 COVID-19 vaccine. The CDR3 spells CASSLAGARGSEQYF. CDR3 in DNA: TGTGCCAGCAGCTTGGCGGGGGCCAGGGGAAGCGAGCAGTACTTC.